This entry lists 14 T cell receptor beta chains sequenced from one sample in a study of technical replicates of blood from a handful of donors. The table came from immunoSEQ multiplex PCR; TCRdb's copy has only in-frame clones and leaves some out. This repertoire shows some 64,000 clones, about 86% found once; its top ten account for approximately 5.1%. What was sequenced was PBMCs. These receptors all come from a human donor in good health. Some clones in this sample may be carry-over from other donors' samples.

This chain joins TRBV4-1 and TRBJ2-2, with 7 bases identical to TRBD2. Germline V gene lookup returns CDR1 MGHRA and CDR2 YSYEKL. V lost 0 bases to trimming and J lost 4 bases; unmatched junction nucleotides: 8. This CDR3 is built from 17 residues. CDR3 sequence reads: CASSQDRGESLTGELFF. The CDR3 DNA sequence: TGCGCCAGCAGCCAAGATCGGGGGGAGTCCCTCACCGGGGAGCTGTTTTTT.

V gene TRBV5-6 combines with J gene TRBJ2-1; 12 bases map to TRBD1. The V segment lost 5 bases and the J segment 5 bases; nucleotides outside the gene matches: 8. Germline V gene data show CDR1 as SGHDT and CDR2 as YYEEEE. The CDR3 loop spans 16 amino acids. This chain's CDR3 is CASRGWGQGADNEQFF. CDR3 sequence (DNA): TGTGCCAGCAGGGGATGGGGACAGGGGGCGGACAATGAGCAGTTCTTC.

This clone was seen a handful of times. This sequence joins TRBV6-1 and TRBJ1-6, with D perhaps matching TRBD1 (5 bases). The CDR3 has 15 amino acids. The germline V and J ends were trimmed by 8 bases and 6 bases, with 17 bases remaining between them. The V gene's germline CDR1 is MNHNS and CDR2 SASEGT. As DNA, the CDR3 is TGTGCCAGCCCCACCTCAGACAGTTTTAATTCACCCCTCCACTTT. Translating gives CASPTSDSFNSPLHF.

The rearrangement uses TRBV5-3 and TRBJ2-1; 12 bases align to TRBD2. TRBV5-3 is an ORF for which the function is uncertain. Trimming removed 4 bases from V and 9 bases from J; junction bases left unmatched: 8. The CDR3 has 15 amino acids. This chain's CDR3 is CARSPRTSGEGEQFF. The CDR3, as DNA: TGTGCCAGAAGCCCCAGGACTAGCGGGGAGGGTGAGCAGTTCTTC.

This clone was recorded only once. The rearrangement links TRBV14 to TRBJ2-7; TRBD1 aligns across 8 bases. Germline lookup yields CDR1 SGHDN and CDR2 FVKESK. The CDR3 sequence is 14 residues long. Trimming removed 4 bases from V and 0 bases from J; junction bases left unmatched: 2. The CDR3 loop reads CASSRTGSSYEQYF. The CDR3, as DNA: TGTGCCAGCAGCCGGACAGGGTCCTCCTACGAGCAGTACTTC.

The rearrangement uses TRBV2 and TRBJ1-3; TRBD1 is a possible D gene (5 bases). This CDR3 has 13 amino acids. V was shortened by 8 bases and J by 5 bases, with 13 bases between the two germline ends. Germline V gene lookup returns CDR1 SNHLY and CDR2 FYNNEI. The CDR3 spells CASGGDGRNTIYF. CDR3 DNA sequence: TGTGCCAGCGGCGGGGACGGCAGAAACACCATATATTTT.

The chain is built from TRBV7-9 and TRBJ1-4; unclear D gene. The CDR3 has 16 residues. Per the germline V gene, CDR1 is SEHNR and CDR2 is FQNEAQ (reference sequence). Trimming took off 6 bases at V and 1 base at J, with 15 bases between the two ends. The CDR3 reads CASSFSPEGTNEKLFF. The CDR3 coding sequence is TGTGCCAGCAGTTTTAGCCCCGAGGGAACTAATGAAAAACTGTTTTTT. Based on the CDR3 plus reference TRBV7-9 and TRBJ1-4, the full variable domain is DTGVSQNPRHKITKRGQNVTFRCDPISEHNRLYWYRQTLGQGPEFLTYFQNEAQLEKSRLLSDRFSAERPKGSFSTLEIQRTEQGDSAMYLCASSFSPEGTNEKLFFGSGTQLSVL.

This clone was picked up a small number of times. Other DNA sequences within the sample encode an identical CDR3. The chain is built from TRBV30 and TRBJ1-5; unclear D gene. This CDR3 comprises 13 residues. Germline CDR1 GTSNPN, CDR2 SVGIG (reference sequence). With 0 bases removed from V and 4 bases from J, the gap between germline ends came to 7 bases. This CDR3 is CAWSVRRNQPQHF. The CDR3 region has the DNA TGTGCCTGGAGTGTGAGGAGAAATCAGCCCCAGCATTTT.

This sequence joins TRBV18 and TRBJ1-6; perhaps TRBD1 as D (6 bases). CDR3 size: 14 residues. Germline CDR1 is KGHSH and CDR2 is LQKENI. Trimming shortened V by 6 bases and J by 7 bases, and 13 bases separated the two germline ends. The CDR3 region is CASSTQGPNSPLHF. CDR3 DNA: TGTGCCAGCTCCACACAGGGACCGAATTCACCCCTCCACTTT. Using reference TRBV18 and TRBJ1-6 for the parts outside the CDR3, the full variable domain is NAGVMQNPRHLVRRRGQEARLRCSPMKGHSHVYWYRQLPEEGLKFMVYLQKENIIDESGMPKERFSAEFPKEGPSILRIQQVVRGDSAAYFCASSTQGPNSPLHFGNGTRLTVT.

The CDR3 sequence: CASSISGGPSYEQYF. As DNA, the CDR3 is TGCGCCAGCAGCATTAGCGGGGGGCCTTCCTACGAGCAGTACTTC. The chain has TRBV5-1 and TRBJ2-7, with 10 bases that match TRBD2. Trimming took 4 bases from V and 1 from J; bases not matched to a gene: 5. The CDR3 has 15 amino acids. Per germline, CDR1 SGHRS and CDR2 YFSETQ.

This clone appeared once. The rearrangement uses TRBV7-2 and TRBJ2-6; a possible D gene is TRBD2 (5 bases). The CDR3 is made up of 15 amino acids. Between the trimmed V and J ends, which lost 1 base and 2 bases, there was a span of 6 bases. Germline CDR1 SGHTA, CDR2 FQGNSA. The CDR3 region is CASSLEEAGANVLTF. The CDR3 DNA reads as TGTGCCAGCAGCTTAGAGGAGGCTGGGGCCAACGTCCTGACTTTC. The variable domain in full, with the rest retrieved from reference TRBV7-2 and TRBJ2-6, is GAGVSQSPSNKVTEKGKDVELRCDPISGHTALYWYRQSLGQGLEFLIYFQGNSAPDKSGLPSDRFSAERTGGSVSTLTIQRTQQEDSAVYLCASSLEEAGANVLTFGAGSRLTVL.

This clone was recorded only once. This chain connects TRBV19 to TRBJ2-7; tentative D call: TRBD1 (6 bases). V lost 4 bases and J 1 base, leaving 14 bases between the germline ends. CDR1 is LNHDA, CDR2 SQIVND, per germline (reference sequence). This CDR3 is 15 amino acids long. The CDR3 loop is CASSTIGQGSYEQYF. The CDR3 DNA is TGTGCCAGTAGTACCATAGGGCAGGGGTCCTACGAGCAGTACTTC. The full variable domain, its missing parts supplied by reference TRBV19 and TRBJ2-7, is DGGITQSPKYLFRKEGQNVTLSCEQNLNHDAMYWYRQDPGQGLRLIYYSQIVNDFQKGDIAEGYSVSREKKESFPLTVTSAQKNPTAFYLCASSTIGQGSYEQYFGPGTRLTVT.

CDR3 coding DNA: TGTGCCAGCAGCTTGGCTAGGACTACGTACAATGAGCAGTTCTTC. Translation gives CASSLARTTYNEQFF. J is TRBJ2-1 and V is TRBV5-8, with D perhaps matching TRBD2 (6 bases). The length of the CDR3 is 15 residues. Germline V CDR1 and CDR2: SGHTS, YDEGEE. V lost 0 bases, J lost 4 bases, and 11 bases lay in between.

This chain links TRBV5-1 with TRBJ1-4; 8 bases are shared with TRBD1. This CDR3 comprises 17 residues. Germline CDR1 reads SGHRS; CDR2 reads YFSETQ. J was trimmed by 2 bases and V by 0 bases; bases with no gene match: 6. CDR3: CASSLAGQGATNEKLFF. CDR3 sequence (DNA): TGCGCCAGCAGCTTGGCGGGGCAGGGGGCGACTAATGAAAAACTGTTTTTT.